These T cell receptor beta chains were read from a single sample in a study of T cells after somatic rescue of genetic block. Generated by immunoSEQ multiplex PCR, the TCRdb table keeps only in-frame clones and is missing some. The sample includes some 70,000 clones, approximately 91% of them seen just once. Sequencing input: peripheral blood mononuclear cells (PBMCs). Receptor source: a man aged 30 to 45. CDR3s include the opening cysteine and the closing phenylalanine or tryptophan. Fields, in order: clone size, V gene, D gene, J gene, CDR3 DNA, CDR3 protein. D genes are given only for firm matches. Clone sizes are given selectively: once, few, many, or a class where the clone is expanded.

clone_size: .
v_call: TRBV11-2
d_call: TRBD1
j_call: TRBJ2-5
cdr3_nt: TGTGCCAGCAGCTTAGGGGACAGGGTTGAGACCCAGTACTTC
cdr3_aa: CASSLGDRVETQYF

clone_size: .
v_call: TRBV19
d_call: .
j_call: TRBJ1-6
cdr3_nt: TGTGCCAGTAGTTGGTTAGGAGGGAATTCACCCCTCCACTTT
cdr3_aa: CASSWLGGNSPLHF

clone_size: .
v_call: TRBV4-1
d_call: .
j_call: TRBJ2-7
cdr3_nt: TGCGCCAGCAGCCAGCCGGGGGATACTCGGGAGCAGTACTTC
cdr3_aa: CASSQPGDTREQYF

clone_size: .
v_call: TRBV10-3
d_call: TRBD1
j_call: TRBJ2-5
cdr3_nt: TGTGCCATCAGTGATGGGGGACAGGGTCGAGAGACCCAGTACTTC
cdr3_aa: CAISDGGQGRETQYF

clone_size: .
v_call: TRBV7-9
d_call: TRBD1
j_call: TRBJ2-7
cdr3_nt: TGTGCCAGCAGCATAGGGACAGGGGGCTTCATCGAGCAGTACTTC
cdr3_aa: CASSIGTGGFIEQYF

clone_size: .
v_call: TRBV7-9
d_call: .
j_call: TRBJ1-5
cdr3_nt: TGTGCCAGCAGCTTAAGAGGGTCCAATCAGCCCCAGCATTTT
cdr3_aa: CASSLRGSNQPQHF

clone_size: .
v_call: TRBV10-2
d_call: .
j_call: TRBJ1-2
cdr3_nt: TGCGCCAGCAGTGCCTCCGGGGTGGGTGGCTACACCTTC
cdr3_aa: CASSASGVGGYTF

clone_size: .
v_call: TRBV19
d_call: TRBD1
j_call: TRBJ1-5
cdr3_nt: TGTGCCAGTAGTATAGGGGGACAGGAATATAATCAGCCCCAGCATTTT
cdr3_aa: CASSIGGQEYNQPQHF

clone_size: once
v_call: TRBV28
d_call: TRBD1
j_call: TRBJ2-7
cdr3_nt: TGTGCCAGCAGTTCGGGACAGAACTACGAGCAGTACTTC
cdr3_aa: CASSSGQNYEQYF

clone_size: .
v_call: TRBV7-9
d_call: .
j_call: TRBJ2-1
cdr3_nt: TGTGCCAGCAGCTCGGGACTTCACCCCTATGAGCAGTTCTTC
cdr3_aa: CASSSGLHPYEQFF

clone_size: .
v_call: TRBV10-1
d_call: TRBD1
j_call: TRBJ2-7
cdr3_nt: TGCGCCAGCAGTGAGGCAGGGGGTTACGAGCAGTACTTC
cdr3_aa: CASSEAGGYEQYF

clone_size: .
v_call: TRBV6-1
d_call: TRBD1
j_call: TRBJ1-5
cdr3_nt: TGTGCCAGCAGGACAGGGGGCGCCGGCAATCAGCCCCAGCATTTT
cdr3_aa: CASRTGGAGNQPQHF

clone_size: .
v_call: TRBV6-5
d_call: TRBD2
j_call: TRBJ2-7
cdr3_nt: TGTGCCAGCAGTTATGGCGGGAGGGCCTCCGAGCAGTACTTC
cdr3_aa: CASSYGGRASEQYF

clone_size: .
v_call: TRBV4-1
d_call: TRBD2
j_call: TRBJ2-5
cdr3_nt: TGCGCCAGCAGCCAAGATACTAGCGGGACCGGGGCCCGGAACTTC
cdr3_aa: CASSQDTSGTGARNF

clone_size: .
v_call: TRBV5-4
d_call: TRBD2
j_call: TRBJ2-7
cdr3_nt: TGTGCCAGCAGCCCGGGGGGTCAGGCTAACCTCTACGAGCAGTACTTC
cdr3_aa: CASSPGGQANLYEQYF

clone_size: .
v_call: TRBV19
d_call: TRBD1
j_call: TRBJ2-5
cdr3_nt: TGTGCCAGTAGGTCCAAACAGGGGGCAGAGACCCAGTACTTC
cdr3_aa: CASRSKQGAETQYF

clone_size: .
v_call: TRBV2
d_call: .
j_call: TRBJ1-1
cdr3_nt: TGTGCCAGCAGTGCGGGGGGGGCATGGGCCGACACTGAAGCTTTCTTT
cdr3_aa: CASSAGGAWADTEAFF

clone_size: .
v_call: TRBV27
d_call: TRBD1
j_call: TRBJ2-7
cdr3_nt: TGTGCCAGCAGTTTCTTCGGGACAGGGGGTGTGGAGCAGTACTTC
cdr3_aa: CASSFFGTGGVEQYF

clone_size: few
v_call: TRBV18
d_call: TRBD1
j_call: TRBJ1-3
cdr3_nt: TGTGCCAGCTCACCGGGACAGGGAGCTGGAAACACCATATATTTT
cdr3_aa: CASSPGQGAGNTIYF

clone_size: .
v_call: TRBV30
d_call: TRBD1
j_call: TRBJ2-7
cdr3_nt: TGTGCCTGGAGTCCCCGGACAGGGGACGAGCAGTACTTC
cdr3_aa: CAWSPRTGDEQYF

clone_size: .
v_call: TRBV4-1
d_call: .
j_call: TRBJ2-1
cdr3_nt: TGCGCCAGCAGCTCCGGGACCTACAATGAGCAGTTCTTC
cdr3_aa: CASSSGTYNEQFF

clone_size: .
v_call: TRBV11-3
d_call: TRBD2
j_call: TRBJ2-7
cdr3_nt: TGTGCCAGCAGCCGGGGCGGTAGAGCGGGATCCTACGAGCAGTACTTC
cdr3_aa: CASSRGGRAGSYEQYF

clone_size: .
v_call: TRBV5-4
d_call: .
j_call: TRBJ2-2
cdr3_nt: TGTGCCAGCAGTCTAGGGGACGGAGGCAGGGGGAACACCGGGGAGCTGTTTTTT
cdr3_aa: CASSLGDGGRGNTGELFF

clone_size: .
v_call: TRBV5-1
d_call: .
j_call: TRBJ2-3
cdr3_nt: TGCGCCAGCAGCTTGGCAGACTACCCTCGGGATACGCAGTATTTT
cdr3_aa: CASSLADYPRDTQYF

clone_size: .
v_call: TRBV7-2
d_call: .
j_call: TRBJ2-7
cdr3_nt: TGTGCCAGCAGCTTCGGGGGAGCCCAAACCTACGAGCAGTACTTC
cdr3_aa: CASSFGGAQTYEQYF

clone_size: .
v_call: TRBV7-9
d_call: .
j_call: TRBJ2-1
cdr3_nt: TGTGCCAGCAGCTCGCAGGGTAATGAGCAGTTCTTC
cdr3_aa: CASSSQGNEQFF

clone_size: .
v_call: TRBV28
d_call: .
j_call: TRBJ2-1
cdr3_nt: TGTGCCAGTCCTTCGCGGGATGAGCAGTTCTTC
cdr3_aa: CASPSRDEQFF

clone_size: .
v_call: TRBV21-1
d_call: .
j_call: TRBJ2-5
cdr3_nt: TGTGCCAGCAGCAAAGGGTCTCCCACCCAGTACTTC
cdr3_aa: CASSKGSPTQYF

clone_size: .
v_call: TRBV19
d_call: TRBD2
j_call: TRBJ2-1
cdr3_nt: TGTGCCAGTAGTATGAATAGCGGGGGCACCTACAATGAGCAGTTCTTC
cdr3_aa: CASSMNSGGTYNEQFF

clone_size: once
v_call: TRBV4-2
d_call: .
j_call: TRBJ1-2
cdr3_nt: TGTGCCAGCAGCCAAGAGGGAGGAGGGGCCTATGGCTACACCTTC
cdr3_aa: CASSQEGGGAYGYTF

clone_size: once
v_call: TRBV10-2
d_call: .
j_call: TRBJ1-1
cdr3_nt: TGCGCCAGCAGTGAAGATATATTCCTGAACACTGAAGCTTTCTTT
cdr3_aa: CASSEDIFLNTEAFF

clone_size: .
v_call: TRBV5-1
d_call: .
j_call: TRBJ1-1
cdr3_nt: TGCGCCAGCAGCTTTGACAGGATGAACACTGAAGCTTTCTTT
cdr3_aa: CASSFDRMNTEAFF

clone_size: .
v_call: TRBV6-6
d_call: .
j_call: TRBJ2-2
cdr3_nt: TGTGCCAGCAGTAGGGGAGGCGAGACGAACACCGGGGAGCTGTTTTTT
cdr3_aa: CASSRGGETNTGELFF

clone_size: .
v_call: TRBV10-1
d_call: .
j_call: TRBJ1-2
cdr3_nt: TGCGCCAGCAGTGAGTCCGGGGGGCAGACCTATGGCTACACCTTC
cdr3_aa: CASSESGGQTYGYTF

clone_size: .
v_call: TRBV5-1
d_call: .
j_call: TRBJ2-5
cdr3_nt: TGCGCCAGCAGCTTGGCCTCTGGGCCGCAAGAGACCCAGTACTTC
cdr3_aa: CASSLASGPQETQYF

clone_size: .
v_call: TRBV6-6
d_call: TRBD2
j_call: TRBJ2-7
cdr3_nt: TGTGCCAGCAGTTATTCCAGCGGGGCACTCTCCTACGAGCAGTACTTC
cdr3_aa: CASSYSSGALSYEQYF

clone_size: .
v_call: TRBV19
d_call: .
j_call: TRBJ1-5
cdr3_nt: TGTGCCAGTAGGGCAGGGGTGGGTCAGCCCCAGCATTTT
cdr3_aa: CASRAGVGQPQHF

clone_size: .
v_call: TRBV6-6
d_call: .
j_call: TRBJ2-7
cdr3_nt: TGTGCCAGCAAGGGCAGGGGTAACGAGCAGTACTTC
cdr3_aa: CASKGRGNEQYF

clone_size: .
v_call: TRBV5-5
d_call: .
j_call: TRBJ2-3
cdr3_nt: TGTGCCAGCAGCTTTGGAAGACGGACAGATACGCAGTATTTT
cdr3_aa: CASSFGRRTDTQYF

clone_size: .
v_call: TRBV4-3
d_call: .
j_call: TRBJ2-3
cdr3_nt: TGCGCCAGCAGCCAAGCCAACAGGGCGAATATTGGTACGCAGTATTTT
cdr3_aa: CASSQANRANIGTQYF

clone_size: .
v_call: TRBV7-2
d_call: TRBD2
j_call: TRBJ2-7
cdr3_nt: TGTGCCAGCAGGAGCGGGACCAGCTCCTACGAGCAGTACTTC
cdr3_aa: CASRSGTSSYEQYF

clone_size: .
v_call: TRBV5-1
d_call: .
j_call: TRBJ1-2
cdr3_nt: TGCGCCAGCAGCTTGGACTGGGGATCGGACTATGGCTACACCTTC
cdr3_aa: CASSLDWGSDYGYTF

clone_size: .
v_call: TRBV7-2
d_call: .
j_call: TRBJ2-2
cdr3_nt: TGTGCCAGCAGCTTATCTATTGACACAGCGAACACCGGGGAGCTGTTTTTT
cdr3_aa: CASSLSIDTANTGELFF

clone_size: .
v_call: TRBV19
d_call: .
j_call: TRBJ2-5
cdr3_nt: TGTGCCAGTAGTATAGTGGCGAAGGGACGTGGGGAGACCCAGTACTTC
cdr3_aa: CASSIVAKGRGETQYF

clone_size: .
v_call: TRBV30
d_call: .
j_call: TRBJ1-1
cdr3_nt: TGTGCCTGGAGTGTAGTTCCGGGCAGGACTGAAGCTTTCTTT
cdr3_aa: CAWSVVPGRTEAFF

clone_size: once
v_call: TRBV6-1
d_call: .
j_call: TRBJ2-5
cdr3_nt: TGTGCCAGCACCAAGACAAGTCAAGAGACCCAGTACTTC
cdr3_aa: CASTKTSQETQYF

clone_size: .
v_call: TRBV6-1
d_call: .
j_call: TRBJ2-2
cdr3_nt: TGTGCCAGCAGTGAAAGGGGGGCGAACACCGGGGAGCTGTTTTTT
cdr3_aa: CASSERGANTGELFF